These T cell receptor beta chains were read from a single sample in a study of T-cell memory formation after mild COVID-19. In TCRdb, the 5' RACE reads were re-called with MiXCR into one record per CDR3 protein. This sample has about 360,000 distinct CDR3 sequences; over 10% occur once, and the top ten carry roughly a fifth. Input material: PBMCs or a T cell subset sorted from them (not recorded which). The source is a man younger than 35 who had mild COVID-19 (a few samples of this study predate the infection). Cell type and time point are not known. Each CDR3 is given with its conserved first and last residue. Each record gives: J gene, V gene, clone size, D gene, CDR3 DNA, CDR3 protein. The D gene is left open where the match is weak. Part of the rows lack a size; the others show once, few, many or a class for expanded clones.

TRBJ2-3	TRBV7-9	few	-	TGTGCCAGCAGTCTCGGACCCCTCTCAGATACGCAGTATTTT	CASSLGPLSDTQYF
TRBJ2-7	TRBV7-6	-	-	TGTGCCAGCAGCCTCTCGGGAGTAACCTACGAGCAGTACTTC	CASSLSGVTYEQYF
TRBJ2-2	TRBV29-1	few	TRBD1	TGCAGCGTTGTCGGGACAGGGTTGACCGGGGAGCTGTTTTTT	CSVVGTGLTGELFF
TRBJ2-3	TRBV5-1	few	-	TGCGCCAGCACTCTAATGACAGCTAGCACAGATACGCAGTATTTT	CASTLMTASTDTQYF
TRBJ2-1	TRBV5-1	many	TRBD2	TGCGCCAGCAGCTTGAGTTTCCGGGGGGGCCGCGATGAGCAGTTCTTC	CASSLSFRGGRDEQFF
TRBJ1-3	TRBV4-3	few	-	TGCGCCAGCAGCCAAGATCTAGGGTTCTACTCTGGAAACACCATATATTTT	CASSQDLGFYSGNTIYF
TRBJ2-3	TRBV4-3	-	-	TGCGCCAGCAGCCAAGGGACAGATAACACAGATACGCAGTATTTT	CASSQGTDNTDTQYF
TRBJ1-4	TRBV7-8	few	-	TGTGCCAGCAGCTTACGTCGCGTGGGGGCCCGCGGGGAAAAACTGTTTTTT	CASSLRRVGARGEKLFF
TRBJ1-5	TRBV30	few	-	TGTGCCTGGAGTTGGTCGGAAGGCAATCAGCCCCAGCATTTT	CAWSWSEGNQPQHF
TRBJ1-6	TRBV5-1	few	-	TGCGCCAGCAGCTTGGCCAGTTCAGGAGGGGGAGATAATTCACCCCTCCACTTT	CASSLASSGGGDNSPLHF
TRBJ2-7	TRBV7-2	-	TRBD2	TGTGCCAGCAGCTTAGCCTCCACTAGCGGGGGCCTCTACGAGCAGTACTTC	CASSLASTSGGLYEQYF
TRBJ2-5	TRBV15	-	TRBD2	TGTGCCACCAGCAGAGTCCTGGTGGGACTAGCGGGGGGGCCCGAGACCCAGTACTTC	CATSRVLVGLAGGPETQYF
TRBJ1-1	TRBV5-1	-	-	TGCGCCAGCAGCGCGGACAGCATGAACACTGAAGCTTTCTTT	CASSADSMNTEAFF
TRBJ2-3	TRBV7-2	few	-	TGTGCCAGCAGCCGAACACGTGCTAGCACAGATACGCAGTATTTT	CASSRTRASTDTQYF
TRBJ2-7	TRBV12-3/TRBV12-4	few	-	TGTGCCAGCAGTTACAGGCGCTCCTACGAGCAGTACTTC	CASSYRRSYEQYF
TRBJ2-7	TRBV12-3/TRBV12-4	-	TRBD2	TGTGCCAGCAGCCTAAGGAGCGGGGGGGCGCCCTACGAGCAGTACTTC	CASSLRSGGAPYEQYF
TRBJ1-6	TRBV7-2	few	-	TGTGCCAGCAGCTTAGCAGAAGCGACCCTCCACTTT	CASSLAEATLHF
TRBJ2-2	TRBV27	-	TRBD1	TGTGCCAGCAATCCGACAGGGTTACCCGGGGAGCTGTTTTTT	CASNPTGLPGELFF
TRBJ2-1	TRBV7-9	few	-	TGTGCCAGTGGATTAGAGGGCGGATACTACAATGAGCAGTTCTTC	CASGLEGGYYNEQFF
TRBJ2-5	TRBV12-3/TRBV12-4	-	-	TGTGCCAGCAGTTTTCGCCAAGAGACCCAGTACTTC	CASSFRQETQYF
TRBJ1-2	TRBV4-2	few	-	TGTGCCAGCAGCCAAAGAAATTGGCTCGGGGGCTACACCTTC	CASSQRNWLGGYTF
TRBJ1-2	TRBV7-9	few	TRBD1	TGTGCCAGCAGCTTTACAGGGGGCGTCGGCGGCTACACCTTC	CASSFTGGVGGYTF
TRBJ1-4	TRBV5-5	-	-	TGTGCCAGCAGCTTGAGGCTCAACCGGACTAATGAAAAACTGTTTTTT	CASSLRLNRTNEKLFF
TRBJ2-1	TRBV3-1	few	-	TGTGCCAGCAGCCAACCCGGGGAGGTCAATGAGCAGTTCTTC	CASSQPGEVNEQFF
TRBJ2-5	TRBV7-3	few	TRBD1	TGTGCCAGCAGCTTAAAGGGGACAGGGGGCAGGGAGACCCAGTACTTC	CASSLKGTGGRETQYF
TRBJ1-6	TRBV4-2	few	-	TGTGCCAGCAGGCACTACCTGGCCAGTAACAATTCACCCCTCCACTTT	CASRHYLASNNSPLHF
TRBJ1-1	TRBV7-9	few	-	TGTGCCAGCAGGGAAGGAGATAACACTGAAGCTTTCTTT	CASREGDNTEAFF
TRBJ1-1	TRBV7-8	-	-	TGTGCCAGCAGCCACAGATCCGGGCGAGGAAGGACTGAAGCTTTCTTT	CASSHRSGRGRTEAFF